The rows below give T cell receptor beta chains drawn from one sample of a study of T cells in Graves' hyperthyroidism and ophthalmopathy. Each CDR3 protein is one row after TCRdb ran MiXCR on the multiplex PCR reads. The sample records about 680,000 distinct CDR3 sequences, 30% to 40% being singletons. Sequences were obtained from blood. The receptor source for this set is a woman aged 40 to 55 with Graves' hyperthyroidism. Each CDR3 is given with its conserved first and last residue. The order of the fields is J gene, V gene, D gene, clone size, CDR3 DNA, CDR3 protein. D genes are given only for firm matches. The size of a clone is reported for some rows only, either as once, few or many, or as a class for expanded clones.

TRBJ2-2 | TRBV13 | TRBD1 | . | TGTGCCAGCAGCCCCACCACAGGGGGACTCACCGGGGAGCTGTTTTTT | CASSPTTGGLTGELFF
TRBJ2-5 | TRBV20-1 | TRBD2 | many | TGCAGTGCTCCTAGCGGGGGACCACAAGAGACCCAGTACTTC | CSAPSGGPQETQYF
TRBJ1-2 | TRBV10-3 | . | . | TGTGCCATCAGTGACCCAGTTGGGGAGTTAGCTAACTATGGCTACACCTTC | CAISDPVGELANYGYTF
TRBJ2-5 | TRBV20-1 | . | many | TGCAGTGCTGGACAGCTCGAGGAGACCCAGTACTTC | CSAGQLEETQYF
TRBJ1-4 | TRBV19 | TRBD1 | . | TGTGCCAGTAGTGGCGGACAGGGAGGTACTAATGAAAAACTGTTTTTT | CASSGGQGGTNEKLFF
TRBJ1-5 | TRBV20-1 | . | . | TGCAGTGCTAGACCGAGCCTAAATCAGCCCCAGCATTTT | CSARPSLNQPQHF
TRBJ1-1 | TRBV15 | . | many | TGTGCCACCAGCAGAGTAACCGGGGAAGAAGCTTTCTTT | CATSRVTGEEAFF
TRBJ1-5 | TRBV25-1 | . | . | TGTGCCAGCAGTGACAGGGGATTCAGCCAGCCCCAGCATTTT | CASSDRGFSQPQHF
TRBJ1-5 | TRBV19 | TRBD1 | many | TGTGCCAGTAGTTTCACAGGGGCAGGTCAGCCCCAGCATTTT | CASSFTGAGQPQHF
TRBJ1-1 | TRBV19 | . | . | TGTGCCAGTAGTATGATTCGGCGGGGGAACACTGAAGCTTTCTTT | CASSMIRRGNTEAFF
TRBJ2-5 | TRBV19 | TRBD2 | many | TGTGCCAGTAGTTCATTAGCGGGAAGGGAGGAGACCCAGTACTTC | CASSSLAGREETQYF
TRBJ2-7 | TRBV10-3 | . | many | TGTGCCATCAGTCGCGACAATTACGAGCAGTACTTC | CAISRDNYEQYF
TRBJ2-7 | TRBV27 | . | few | TGTGCCAGCAGTTTATGGGGACCTCCCTACGAGCAGTACTTC | CASSLWGPPYEQYF
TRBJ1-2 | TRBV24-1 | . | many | TGTGCCACCAGTCGTGCGGGACGGACGCATGGCTACACCTTC | CATSRAGRTHGYTF
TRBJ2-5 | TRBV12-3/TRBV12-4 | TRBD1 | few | TGTGCCAGCAGTTTAGGACAGGGGCGAGCCCAAGGACCCCAAGAGACCCAGTACTTC | CASSLGQGRAQGPQETQYF
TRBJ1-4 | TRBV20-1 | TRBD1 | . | TGCAGTGCTAGAGATTCGGACAGGGTGGGAAAACTGTTTTTT | CSARDSDRVGKLFF
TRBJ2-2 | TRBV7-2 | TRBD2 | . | TGTGCCAGCAGCCCCCCGCGAAGCGGGGGGGCGAAGGACGGGGAGCTGTTTTTT | CASSPPRSGGAKDGELFF
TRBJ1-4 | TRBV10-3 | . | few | TGTGCCAGCAGTCCACGACAGTTTAATGAAAAACTGTTTTTT | CASSPRQFNEKLFF
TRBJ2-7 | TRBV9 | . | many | TGTGCCAGCAGCCCTCGGGGCATACCCTGGGAGCAGTACTTC | CASSPRGIPWEQYF
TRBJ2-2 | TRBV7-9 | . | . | TGTGCCAGGAGGACAGAGAACACCGGGGAGCTGTTTTTT | CARRTENTGELFF
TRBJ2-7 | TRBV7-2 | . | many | TGTGCCAGCAGCTTATCAAACAGGGACTACGAGCAGTACTTC | CASSLSNRDYEQYF
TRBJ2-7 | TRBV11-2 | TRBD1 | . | TGTGCCAGCAGCTTGTTTCAGGACAGGGGGCAAGGGCAGTACTTC | CASSLFQDRGQGQYF
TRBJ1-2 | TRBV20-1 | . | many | TGCAGTGCTAGAGCTGGGGTGGGCGGCTACACCTTC | CSARAGVGGYTF
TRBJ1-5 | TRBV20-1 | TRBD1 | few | TGCAGTGCTAGAGATACGGGACAGGGCAATCAGCCCCAGCATTTT | CSARDTGQGNQPQHF
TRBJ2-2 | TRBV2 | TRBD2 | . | TGTGCCAGCTCTAGGGCTAGCGGCACCACCGGGGAGCTGTTTTTT | CASSRASGTTGELFF
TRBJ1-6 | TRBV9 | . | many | TGTGCCAGCAGCCCCAACCCTCCCTCGGCAGGGTCACCCCTCCACTTT | CASSPNPPSAGSPLHF